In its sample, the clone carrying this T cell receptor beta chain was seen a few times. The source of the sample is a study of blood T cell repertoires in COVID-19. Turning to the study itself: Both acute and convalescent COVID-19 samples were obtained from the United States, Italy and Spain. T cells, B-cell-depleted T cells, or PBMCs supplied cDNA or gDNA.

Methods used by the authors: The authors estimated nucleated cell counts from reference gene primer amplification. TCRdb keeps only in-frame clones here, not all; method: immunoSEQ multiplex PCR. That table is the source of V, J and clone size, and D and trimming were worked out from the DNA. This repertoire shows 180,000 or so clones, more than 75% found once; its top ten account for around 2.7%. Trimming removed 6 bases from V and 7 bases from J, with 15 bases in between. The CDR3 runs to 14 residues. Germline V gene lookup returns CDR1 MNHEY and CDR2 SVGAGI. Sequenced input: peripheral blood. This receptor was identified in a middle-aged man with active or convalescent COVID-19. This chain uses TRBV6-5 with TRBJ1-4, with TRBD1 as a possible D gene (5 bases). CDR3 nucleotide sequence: TGTGCCAGCAGGGGGGGACCCCAGGGTGAAAAACTGTTTTTT. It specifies CASRGGPQGEKLFF.